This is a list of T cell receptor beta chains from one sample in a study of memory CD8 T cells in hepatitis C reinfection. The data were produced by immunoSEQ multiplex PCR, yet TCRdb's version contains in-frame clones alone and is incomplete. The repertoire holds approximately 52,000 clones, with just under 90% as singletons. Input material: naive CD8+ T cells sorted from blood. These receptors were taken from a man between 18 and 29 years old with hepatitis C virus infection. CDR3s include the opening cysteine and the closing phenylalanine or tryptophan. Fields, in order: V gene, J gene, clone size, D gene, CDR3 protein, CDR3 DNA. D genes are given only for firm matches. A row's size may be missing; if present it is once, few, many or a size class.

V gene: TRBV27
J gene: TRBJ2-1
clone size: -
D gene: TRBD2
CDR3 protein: CASSLTGLAVRGQFF
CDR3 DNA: TGTGCCAGCAGTCTCACGGGACTAGCGGTTCGGGGGCAGTTCTTC

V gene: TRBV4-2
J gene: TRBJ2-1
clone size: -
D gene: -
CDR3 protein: CASSQDPGRSNEQFF
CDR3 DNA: TGTGCCAGCAGCCAAGATCCGGGAAGAAGCAATGAGCAGTTCTTC

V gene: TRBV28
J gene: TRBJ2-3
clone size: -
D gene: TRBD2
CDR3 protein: CASSSLSSGRAGGEDTQYF
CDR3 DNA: TGTGCCAGCAGTTCTCTATCTAGCGGGAGGGCCGGGGGAGAAGATACGCAGTATTTT

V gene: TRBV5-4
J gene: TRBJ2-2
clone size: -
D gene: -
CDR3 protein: CASSLGVTGELFF
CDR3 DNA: TGTGCCAGCAGCTTGGGAGTCACCGGGGAGCTGTTTTTT

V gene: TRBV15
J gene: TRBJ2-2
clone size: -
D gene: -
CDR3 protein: CATSSLGQNTGELFF
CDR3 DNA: TGTGCCACCAGCAGTCTGGGACAAAACACCGGGGAGCTGTTTTTT

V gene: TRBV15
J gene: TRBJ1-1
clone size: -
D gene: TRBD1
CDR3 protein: CATSSDGQGTEAFF
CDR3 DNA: TGTGCCACCAGCAGTGATGGACAGGGCACTGAAGCTTTCTTT

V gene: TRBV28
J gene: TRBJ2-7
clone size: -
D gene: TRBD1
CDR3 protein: CASRYRGPLREQYF
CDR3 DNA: TGTGCCAGCAGGTACAGGGGTCCCCTCCGAGAGCAGTACTTC

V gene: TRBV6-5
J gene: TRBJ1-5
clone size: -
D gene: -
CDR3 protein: CASGWTAYSNQPQHF
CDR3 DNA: TGTGCCAGCGGGTGGACAGCTTATAGCAATCAGCCCCAGCATTTT

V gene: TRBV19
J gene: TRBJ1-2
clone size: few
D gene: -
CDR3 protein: CASSWRSTATYGYTF
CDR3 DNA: TGTGCCAGTAGTTGGCGTTCGACAGCTACCTATGGCTACACCTTC

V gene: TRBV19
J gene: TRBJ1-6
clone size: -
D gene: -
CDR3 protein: CASSLPGGAAPLHF
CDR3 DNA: TGTGCCAGTAGTCTACCCGGCGGTGCAGCACCCCTCCACTTT

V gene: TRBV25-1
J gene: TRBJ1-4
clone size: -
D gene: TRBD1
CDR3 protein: CASSEPGQGRTGVLFF
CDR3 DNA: TGTGCCAGCAGTGAACCCGGACAGGGCCGCACGGGCGTACTGTTTTTT

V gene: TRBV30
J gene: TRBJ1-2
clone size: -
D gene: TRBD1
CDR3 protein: CAWSAGQIANYGYTF
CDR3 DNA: TGTGCCTGGAGTGCGGGACAGATTGCTAACTATGGCTACACCTTC

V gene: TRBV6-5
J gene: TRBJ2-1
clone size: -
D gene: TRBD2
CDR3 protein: CASSIQRGGNNEQFF
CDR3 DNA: TGTGCCAGCAGTATACAGCGGGGGGGAAACAATGAGCAGTTCTTC

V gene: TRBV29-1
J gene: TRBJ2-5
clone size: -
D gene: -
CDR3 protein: CSVVLLAGETQYF
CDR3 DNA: TGTAGCGTTGTCCTCCTAGCAGGAGAGACCCAGTACTTC

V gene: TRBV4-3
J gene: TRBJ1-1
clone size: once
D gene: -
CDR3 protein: CASSQDLGGTEAFF
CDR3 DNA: TGCGCCAGCAGCCAAGATCTAGGGGGCACTGAAGCTTTCTTT

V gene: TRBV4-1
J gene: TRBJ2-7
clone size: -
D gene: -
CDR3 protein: CASSQVNSPEQYF
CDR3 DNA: TGCGCCAGCAGCCAAGTAAACAGCCCCGAGCAGTACTTC

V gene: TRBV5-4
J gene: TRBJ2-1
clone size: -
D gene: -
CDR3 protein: CASSLTGVRIQAEQFF
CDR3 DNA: TGTGCCAGCAGCTTGACAGGAGTTCGGATTCAAGCCGAGCAGTTCTTC

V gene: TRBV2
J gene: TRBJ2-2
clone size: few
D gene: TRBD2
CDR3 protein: CASSRPTSGTPPGELFF
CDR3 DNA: TGTGCCAGCAGTCGACCGACTAGCGGGACCCCGCCCGGGGAGCTGTTTTTT

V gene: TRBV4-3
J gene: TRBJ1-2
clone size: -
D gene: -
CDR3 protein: CASSQGEGVPYGYTF
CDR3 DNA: TGCGCCAGCAGCCAAGGCGAGGGGGTTCCGTATGGCTACACCTTC

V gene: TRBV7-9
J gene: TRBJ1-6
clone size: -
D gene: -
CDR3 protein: CASSPTGGSSYNSPLHF
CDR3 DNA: TGTGCCAGCAGCCCTACGGGGGGGAGCTCCTATAATTCACCCCTCCACTTT